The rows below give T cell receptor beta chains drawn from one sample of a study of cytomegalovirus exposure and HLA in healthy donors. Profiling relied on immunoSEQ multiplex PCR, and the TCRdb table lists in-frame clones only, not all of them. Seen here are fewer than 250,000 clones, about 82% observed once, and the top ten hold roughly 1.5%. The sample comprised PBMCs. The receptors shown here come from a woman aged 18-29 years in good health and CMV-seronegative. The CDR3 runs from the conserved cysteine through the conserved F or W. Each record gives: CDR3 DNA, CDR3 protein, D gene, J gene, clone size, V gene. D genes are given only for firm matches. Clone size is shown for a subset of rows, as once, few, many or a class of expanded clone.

TGTGCCAGCAGCCTGGTGGGGGGACTAGCGGCTTACAATGAGCAGTTCTTC CASSLVGGLAAYNEQFF TRBD2 TRBJ2-1 - TRBV11-1
TGCGCCAGCAGGGCGGGACTAGCCCCGGAAAATACGCAGTATTTT CASRAGLAPENTQYF TRBD2 TRBJ2-3 - TRBV10-1
TGTGCCAGCAGCTTAGCGGGGGAGGCGGTTGCCTACGAGCAGTACTTC CASSLAGEAVAYEQYF - TRBJ2-7 - TRBV7-2
TGTGCCAGCAGCCTGAATCCGGGACAGGGAACCTACGAGCAGTACTTC CASSLNPGQGTYEQYF TRBD1 TRBJ2-7 few TRBV5-6
TGCGCCAGCAGCTTGAGTTCGGTGGGGACATTGAACACTGAAGCTTTCTTT CASSLSSVGTLNTEAFF - TRBJ1-1 once TRBV5-1
TGTGCCAGCAGCCCCGGGGGTAGGCGGGGGGTTGGCACAGATACGCAGTATTTT CASSPGGRRGVGTDTQYF TRBD2 TRBJ2-3 - TRBV27
TGTGCCAGCAGCTTACCGCGGGGGGGCGGGAGCCGGTACGAGCAGTACTTC CASSLPRGGGSRYEQYF TRBD2 TRBJ2-7 - TRBV7-9
TGTGCCACCAGCAGAGGTCGGGGATCCAATGAGCAGTTCTTC CATSRGRGSNEQFF - TRBJ2-1 - TRBV15
TGTGCCAGCAGCTTGGCCGCAGGGGGCGCGGATGGCTACACCTTC CASSLAAGGADGYTF TRBD1 TRBJ1-2 - TRBV5-4
TGTGCCTGGAGTGTACGCAGGGATAATGAGCAGTTCTTC CAWSVRRDNEQFF - TRBJ2-1 - TRBV30
TGTGCCACCAGCAGTGGTTGGGAGGGAGAGTCCTTCTACAATGAGCAGTTCTTC CATSSGWEGESFYNEQFF TRBD2 TRBJ2-1 - TRBV15
TGTGCCAGCAGCTCAGGACTTTCGCCCAACTATGGCTACACCTTC CASSSGLSPNYGYTF - TRBJ1-2 few TRBV7-2
TGCGCCAGCAGCCCAGACAGGGTTTCGGAAAAACTGTTTTTT CASSPDRVSEKLFF TRBD1 TRBJ1-4 - TRBV5-1
TGTGCCAGCAGTGAACTAGCGGGAGACACAGATACGCAGTATTTT CASSELAGDTDTQYF TRBD2 TRBJ2-3 many TRBV6-1
TGTGCCAGCAGCCCTTCAGGGGTGAACACTGAAGCTTTCTTT CASSPSGVNTEAFF - TRBJ1-1 - TRBV14
TGTGCCATTTCGAACAGGGGTGATCAGCCCCAGCATTTT CAISNRGDQPQHF TRBD1 TRBJ1-5 once TRBV10-3
TGCGCCAGCAGCGCCGGAGGGAGTTTACGAGGGGGCGGGTCCTACAATGAGCAGTTCTTC CASSAGGSLRGGGSYNEQFF - TRBJ2-1 - TRBV5-1
TGTGCCAGCACTAGGGCTGCAGGGGTCGGCTACGAGCAGTACTTC CASTRAAGVGYEQYF - TRBJ2-7 once TRBV6-5
TGTGCCAGCAGCGGGTTTCGGCCTAGCGGGGTAAACACCGGGGAGCTGTTTTTT CASSGFRPSGVNTGELFF TRBD2 TRBJ2-2 many TRBV9
TGTGCCAGCAGCGGGACTCTACAGGGGGCCCAATCCTACGAGCAGTACTTC CASSGTLQGAQSYEQYF TRBD1 TRBJ2-7 - TRBV2
TGCGCCAGCAGCGCCATACAGGGGGCTCATTCACCCCTCCACTTT CASSAIQGAHSPLHF TRBD1 TRBJ1-6 few TRBV5-1
TGTGCCAGCAGCTCCGACAGGGCTACGACACCTTACAATGAGCAGTTCTTC CASSSDRATTPYNEQFF TRBD1 TRBJ2-1 - TRBV7-4
TGCGCCAGCAGCCCTACAGGGCACACTGAAGCTTTCTTT CASSPTGHTEAFF - TRBJ1-1 - TRBV4-1